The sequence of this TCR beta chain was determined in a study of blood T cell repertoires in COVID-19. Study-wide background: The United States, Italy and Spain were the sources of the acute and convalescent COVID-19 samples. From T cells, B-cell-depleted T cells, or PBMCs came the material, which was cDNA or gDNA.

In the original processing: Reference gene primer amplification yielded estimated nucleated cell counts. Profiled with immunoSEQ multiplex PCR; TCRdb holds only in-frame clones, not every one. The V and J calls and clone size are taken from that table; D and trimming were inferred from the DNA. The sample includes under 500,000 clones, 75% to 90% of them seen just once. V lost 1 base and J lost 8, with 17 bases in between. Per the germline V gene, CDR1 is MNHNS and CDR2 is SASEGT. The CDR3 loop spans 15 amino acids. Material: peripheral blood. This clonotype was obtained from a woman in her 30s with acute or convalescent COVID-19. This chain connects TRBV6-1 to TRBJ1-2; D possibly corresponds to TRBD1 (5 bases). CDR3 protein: CASSEDPTAARGYTF. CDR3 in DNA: TGTGCCAGCAGTGAAGATCCGACAGCCGCTAGAGGCTACACCTTC.